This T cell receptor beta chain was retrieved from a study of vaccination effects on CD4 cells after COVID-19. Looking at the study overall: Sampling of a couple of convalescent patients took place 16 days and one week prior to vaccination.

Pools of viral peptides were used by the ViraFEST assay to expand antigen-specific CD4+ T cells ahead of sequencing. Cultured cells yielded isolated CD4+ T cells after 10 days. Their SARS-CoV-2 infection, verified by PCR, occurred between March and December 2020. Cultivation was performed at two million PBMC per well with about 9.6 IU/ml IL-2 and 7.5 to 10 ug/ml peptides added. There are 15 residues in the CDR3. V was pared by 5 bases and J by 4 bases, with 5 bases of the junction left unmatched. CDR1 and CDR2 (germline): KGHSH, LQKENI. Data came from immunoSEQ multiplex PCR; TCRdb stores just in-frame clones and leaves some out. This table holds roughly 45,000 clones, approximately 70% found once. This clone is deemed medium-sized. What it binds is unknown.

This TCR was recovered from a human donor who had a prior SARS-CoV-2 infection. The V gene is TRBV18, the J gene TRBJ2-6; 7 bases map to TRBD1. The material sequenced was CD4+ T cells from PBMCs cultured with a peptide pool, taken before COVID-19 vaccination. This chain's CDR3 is CASSRQGSGANVLTF. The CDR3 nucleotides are TGTGCCAGCTCAAGACAGGGTTCAGGGGCCAACGTCCTGACTTTC.